This TCR beta chain was identified during a study of T cell responses to AZD1222 COVID-19 vaccine. Study conclusions and caveats: Repertoires in all cases were sampled only once the peak T cell response had passed. The study identified only a handful of AZD1222 recipients as seropositive at baseline. Females outnumbered males among donors, who were mostly white British; clonal diversity was possibly underestimated. Distributed over spike, vaccine-associated CD4 TCRs predominated at 160-218 and 743-854.

This table comes from immunoSEQ multiplex PCR, and its TCRdb copy is limited to in-frame clones, with some not included. The sample yields about 130,000 clones, 92% seen once. This clone was seen a single time. What it recognizes is unknown. The CDR3 sequence is 17 residues long. The germline CDR1 and CDR2 sequences are SGHKS and YYEKEE (reference sequence). V was clipped by 0 bases and J by 11 bases, with 21 bases between them. The chain couples TRBV5-5 to TRBJ1-6; perhaps TRBD1 as D (6 bases). The specimen comprised peripheral blood, sampled on day 0 of AZD1222 vaccination. This receptor was taken from an adult in good health. CDR3 sequence (DNA): TGTGCCAGCAGCTTGGGGGGGCTAGGACACACCCGCACACCCCTCCACTTT. Translating it yields CASSLGGLGHTRTPLHF.